The next 12 T cell receptor beta chains were all read from a single sample in a study of blood T cell repertoires in COVID-19. Here immunoSEQ multiplex PCR was the method, and the copy in TCRdb shows in-frame clones only, minus some. The table lists approximately 330,000 clones, roughly 86% of them singletons. Input material: PBMCs or T cells enriched from blood (not recorded which). All receptors derive from a woman in her twenties or thirties who had recovered from COVID-19.

This chain links TRBV21-1 with TRBJ2-7; TRBD1 is taken as the D call from the table, unchecked against the DNA. TRBV21-1 is annotated as a pseudogene. This CDR3 spans 14 amino acids. CDR3 amino acids: CARLHRFRFYEQYF. The DNA for the CDR3 is TGTGCCAGACTCCACAGGTTCAGGTTCTACGAGCAGTACTTC.

In this sample, this clone turned up once. CDR3: CASSRDRVTEAFF. The CDR3 bases are TGTGCCAGCTCGCGGGACAGGGTGACTGAAGCTTTCTTT. The rearrangement joins TRBV18 to TRBJ1-1; 9 bases map to TRBD1. CDR3 length: 13 amino acids. Germline values: CDR1 KGHSH, CDR2 LQKENI. V shed 6 bases, J shed 5 bases, and the junction held 4 bases outside the gene matches.

This sequence joins TRBV3-1 (or the pseudogene TRBV3-2) and TRBJ1-2, with 7 bases matching TRBD1. The CDR3 has 15 residues. Germline values: CDR1 LGHDT, CDR2 YNNKEL (reference sequence). Trimming at V came to 3 bases and at J to 6 bases, leaving 10 bases not matched to a gene. CDR3 loop: CASSHEGTVLNGYTF. The CDR3 DNA is TGTGCCAGCAGCCATGAGGGGACAGTTCTCAATGGCTACACCTTC.

This chain connects TRBV10-3 to TRBJ2-5; 10 bases are shared with TRBD1. Looked up from germline, CDR1 is ENHRY and CDR2 is SYGVKD. The CDR3 is 14 residues long. The ends lost 10 bases at V and 3 bases at J; junction bases unmatched: 8. DNA of the CDR3: TGTGCCACCGAAACCGGGACAGGGGAAGAGACCCAGTACTTC. Translating it yields CATETGTGEETQYF.

This chain uses TRBV18 with TRBJ2-7, with D perhaps TRBD2 (5 bases). Germline assignment: CDR1 KGHSH and CDR2 LQKENI. The CDR3 is made up of 13 amino acids. Trimming left V 0 bases short and J 5 bases short, with 8 bases between. The CDR3 spells CASSPPSGDEQYF. CDR3 DNA sequence: TGTGCCAGCTCACCACCATCCGGGGACGAGCAGTACTTC. The full variable domain, rest sourced from reference TRBV18 and TRBJ2-7, is NAGVMQNPRHLVRRRGQEARLRCSPMKGHSHVYWYRQLPEEGLKFMVYLQKENIIDESGMPKERFSAEFPKEGPSILRIQQVVRGDSAAYFCASSPPSGDEQYFGPGTRLTVT.

This chain connects TRBV11-2 to TRBJ2-1; D unclear. V was shortened by 1 base and J by 3 bases, with 10 bases between the two germline ends. Germline loops: CDR1 SGHAT, CDR2 FQNNGV. The CDR3 sequence is 15 residues long. CDR3 nucleotide sequence: TGTGCCAGCAGCTTAGGTGTCGCGGACTACAATGAGCAGTTCTTC. It codes for CASSLGVADYNEQFF.

The V and J genes are TRBV9 and TRBJ1-6; D might be TRBD1 (6 bases). The germline V gene has CDR1 SGDLS and CDR2 YYNGEE. V was clipped by 6 bases and J by 9 bases, with 25 bases between them. CDR3 length: 17 residues. This CDR3 reads CASTKMALTGTGSPLHF. In DNA, the CDR3 is TGTGCCAGCACCAAGATGGCCCTAACAGGGACCGGTTCACCCCTCCACTTT.

This chain connects TRBV3-1 (or the pseudogene TRBV3-2) to TRBJ1-6; D possibly corresponds to TRBD1 (6 bases). Trimming removed 3 bases from V and 7 bases from J, with 13 bases in between. Germline V gives CDR1 LGHDT, CDR2 YNNKEL (reference sequence). This CDR3 region has 15 residues. DNA of the CDR3: TGTGCCAGCAGCCAGTACAGGGTACAGAATTCACCCCTCCACTTT. Residues: CASSQYRVQNSPLHF.

This clone was detected only once. The rearrangement links TRBV3-1 (or the pseudogene TRBV3-2) to TRBJ1-4; D not resolved. This CDR3 region has 15 residues. V lost 4 bases, J lost 4 bases, and 13 bases lay in between. Germline CDR1 and CDR2: LGHDT and YNNKEL (reference sequence). The CDR3 region is CASSLREGVNEKLFF. In DNA, the CDR3 is TGTGCCAGCAGCCTACGGGAGGGAGTTAATGAAAAACTGTTTTTT.

The rearrangement links TRBV5-1 to TRBJ2-7; perhaps TRBD1 as D (6 bases). This CDR3 is 16 amino acids long. The ends were cut back, 0 bases at V and 2 bases at J, with 15 bases in the middle. Germline V lookup: CDR1 SGHRS, CDR2 YFSETQ. The CDR3 protein is CASSLAWGRGPYEQYF. CDR3 bases: TGCGCCAGCAGCTTGGCTTGGGGCAGGGGTCCCTACGAGCAGTACTTC. The full variable domain, in which reference TRBV5-1 and TRBJ2-7 provide the parts outside the CDR3, is KAGVTQTPRYLIKTRGQQVTLSCSPISGHRSVSWYQQTPGQGLQFLFEYFSETQRNKGNFPGRFSGRQFSNSRSEMNVSTLELGDSALYLCASSLAWGRGPYEQYFGPGTRLTVT.

This clone has only a few counts. The chain recombines TRBV5-1 with TRBJ2-2, with a tentative D call TRBD1 (5 bases). V was cut by 2 bases and J by 5 bases, with 13 bases left in between. CDR1 and CDR2 (germline): SGHRS, YFSETQ. The CDR3 has 15 residues. CDR3: CASSLPSGLTGELFF. The CDR3 DNA is TGCGCCAGCAGCTTACCCTCAGGGCTAACCGGGGAGCTGTTTTTT.

The chain combines TRBV27 with TRBJ1-3, with 9 nucleotides matching TRBD1. Trimming removed 1 base from V and 4 bases from J; junction bases left unmatched: 2. This CDR3 contains 15 residues. The V gene's germline CDR1 is MNHEY and CDR2 SMNVEV (reference sequence). Here the CDR3 reads CASSLYRGQGNTIYF. CDR3 coding DNA: TGTGCCAGCAGTTTATACAGGGGGCAAGGAAACACCATATATTTT.